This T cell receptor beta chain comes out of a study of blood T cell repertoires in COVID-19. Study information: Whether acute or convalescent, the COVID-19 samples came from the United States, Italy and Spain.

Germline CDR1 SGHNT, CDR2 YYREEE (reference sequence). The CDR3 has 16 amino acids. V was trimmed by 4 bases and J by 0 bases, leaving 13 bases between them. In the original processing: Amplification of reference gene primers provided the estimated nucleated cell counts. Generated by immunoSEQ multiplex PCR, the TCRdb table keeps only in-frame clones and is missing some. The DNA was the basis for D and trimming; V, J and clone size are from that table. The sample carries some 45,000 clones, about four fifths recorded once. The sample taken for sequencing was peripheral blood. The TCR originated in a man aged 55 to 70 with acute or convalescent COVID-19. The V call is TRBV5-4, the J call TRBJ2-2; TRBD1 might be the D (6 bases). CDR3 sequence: CASSETGFSNTGELFF. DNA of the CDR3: TGTGCCAGCAGCGAAACAGGGTTTTCGAACACCGGGGAGCTGTTTTTT.